These T cell receptor beta chains were read from a single sample in a study of cytomegalovirus exposure and HLA in healthy donors. Here immunoSEQ multiplex PCR was the method, and the copy in TCRdb shows in-frame clones only, minus some. Altogether a few hundred thousand clones are present, around 81% being singletons, with the ten largest covering about 8%. Specimen: PBMCs. The source is a woman aged 55-69 years in good health and CMV-seropositive. Each CDR3 is given with its conserved first and last residue. A D gene is named only where the DNA matches it firmly. For some rows the clone size is stated as once, few or many, or as a class when expanded; others skip it.

size: -
D: TRBD2
J: TRBJ2-7
V: TRBV5-4
DNA: TGTGCCAGCAGCCTAGCGGGAGCGGCCTACGAGCAGTACTTC
CDR3: CASSLAGAAYEQYF

size: -
D: TRBD2
J: TRBJ2-1
V: TRBV10-1
DNA: TGCGCCAGCAGTGGGGGGGGGATAGCCCCCACCTACAATGAGCAGTTCTTC
CDR3: CASSGGGIAPTYNEQFF

size: once
D: TRBD2
J: TRBJ2-3
V: TRBV7-8
DNA: TGTGCCAGCAGCTTATTTCGTCTAGCGGGAAGCACAGATACGCAGTATTTT
CDR3: CASSLFRLAGSTDTQYF

size: -
D: -
J: TRBJ1-6
V: TRBV6-6
DNA: TGTGCCAGCAGTTCTCACCAGGGGAGGGAGGGTTCACCCCTCCACTTT
CDR3: CASSSHQGREGSPLHF

size: -
D: TRBD1
J: TRBJ1-1
V: TRBV11-3
DNA: TGTGCCAGCAGCCCCTCGGACAGGACTGAAGCTTTCTTT
CDR3: CASSPSDRTEAFF

size: -
D: -
J: TRBJ1-3
V: TRBV11-2
DNA: TGTGCCAGCAGCTTATCTCGGAGGGGCGAAAACACCATATATTTT
CDR3: CASSLSRRGENTIYF

size: -
D: -
J: TRBJ2-7
V: TRBV4-2
DNA: TGTGCCAGCAGCCAGTCTTTTGGACAACTTAACGAGCAGTACTTC
CDR3: CASSQSFGQLNEQYF

size: -
D: TRBD1
J: TRBJ1-2
V: TRBV7-9
DNA: TGTTCCAGCAGCCCAGGACAGGTTGGCTACACCTTC
CDR3: CSSSPGQVGYTF

size: -
D: -
J: TRBJ1-2
V: TRBV18
DNA: TGTGCCAGCTCACTCGACAGCTATGGCTACACCTTC
CDR3: CASSLDSYGYTF

size: few
D: -
J: TRBJ2-3
V: TRBV28
DNA: TGTGCCAGCAGTTTAGGGGGCTCACTAGGGTATGCGCAGTATTTT
CDR3: CASSLGGSLGYAQYF

size: -
D: -
J: TRBJ2-1
V: TRBV10-2
DNA: TGCGCCAGCAATCCGGGACTCGTCTACAATGAGCAGTTCTTC
CDR3: CASNPGLVYNEQFF

size: few
D: -
J: TRBJ2-7
V: TRBV7-7
DNA: TGTGCCAGCAGCGTAGGCACATCTGGCCACGAGCAGTACTTC
CDR3: CASSVGTSGHEQYF

size: few
D: -
J: TRBJ1-1
V: TRBV6-1
DNA: TGTGCCAGCAGGCCGGGTACGTTGGCGTACACTGAAGCTTTCTTT
CDR3: CASRPGTLAYTEAFF

size: -
D: -
J: TRBJ2-5
V: TRBV5-1
DNA: TGCGCCAGCAGCCTTCAAGAGACCCAGTACTTC
CDR3: CASSLQETQYF

size: few
D: TRBD1
J: TRBJ1-5
V: TRBV6-1
DNA: TGTGCCAGCAGCCTCGACAGGGATTGGCCCCAGCATTTT
CDR3: CASSLDRDWPQHF

size: -
D: -
J: TRBJ1-2
V: TRBV4-1
DNA: TGCGCCAGCAGCCAAGTTCTGGCCTCCTATGGCTACACCTTC
CDR3: CASSQVLASYGYTF

size: -
D: -
J: TRBJ1-2
V: TRBV7-6
DNA: TGTGCCAGCTTGGGGGGGGTCCATGGCTACACCTTC
CDR3: CASLGGVHGYTF

size: -
D: -
J: TRBJ2-4
V: TRBV7-9
DNA: TGTGCCAGCAGCTTGGGGGGACCGGCCAAAAACATTCAGTACTTC
CDR3: CASSLGGPAKNIQYF

size: few
D: -
J: TRBJ1-1
V: TRBV6-6
DNA: TGTGCCAGCAGCCCCGTCGGGGGTGAAGCTTTCTTT
CDR3: CASSPVGGEAFF

size: -
D: -
J: TRBJ2-1
V: TRBV7-6
DNA: TGTGCCAGCAGCTTGGGAGATGCCTACAATGAGCAGTTCTTC
CDR3: CASSLGDAYNEQFF

size: few
D: TRBD2
J: TRBJ2-1
V: TRBV13
DNA: TGTGCCAGCAGCCCTCGACTAGCGGGAACTAATGAGCAGTTCTTC
CDR3: CASSPRLAGTNEQFF

size: few
D: TRBD1
J: TRBJ1-4
V: TRBV5-1
DNA: TGCGCCAGCAGCTTACAGGGGCAATCGGAGAAACTGTTTTTT
CDR3: CASSLQGQSEKLFF

size: -
D: -
J: TRBJ1-1
V: TRBV5-1
DNA: TGCGCCAGCAGCTTGGGTAGCCCAGGGGTCGGGACTGAAGCTTTCTTT
CDR3: CASSLGSPGVGTEAFF

size: -
D: TRBD2
J: TRBJ2-7
V: TRBV5-8
DNA: TGTGCCAGCAGGGCCCTAGCGGGAGGCCTTGCCGGTTCCTACGAGCAGTACTTC
CDR3: CASRALAGGLAGSYEQYF

size: -
D: -
J: TRBJ1-1
V: TRBV2
DNA: TGTGCCGGAATACAGGGGAACACTGAAGCTTTCTTT
CDR3: CAGIQGNTEAFF

size: -
D: -
J: TRBJ2-7
V: TRBV7-9
DNA: TGTTCCAGCAGCTTTCCGGGGTCTTCCTACGAGCAGTACTTC
CDR3: CSSSFPGSSYEQYF

size: -
D: TRBD1
J: TRBJ1-1
V: TRBV28
DNA: TGTGCCAGCATCACAGGGGGGGGAGGGGGCACTGAAGCTTTCTTT
CDR3: CASITGGGGGTEAFF

size: -
D: -
J: TRBJ2-7
V: TRBV19
DNA: TGTGCCAGTAGTATAGAGAACGGCTACGAGCAGTACTTC
CDR3: CASSIENGYEQYF

size: -
D: -
J: TRBJ2-3
V: TRBV11-2
DNA: TGTGCCAGCAGCCCCTTAATAGCGGAGCCGGGAGATACGCAGTATTTT
CDR3: CASSPLIAEPGDTQYF

size: -
D: -
J: TRBJ1-1
V: TRBV18
DNA: TGTGCCAGCTCAAGGGTGACAGGATTAAACACTGAAGCTTTCTTT
CDR3: CASSRVTGLNTEAFF

size: -
D: -
J: TRBJ2-5
V: TRBV12-5
DNA: TGTGCTAGTGGTTCGTCCGGCGGAGAGACCCAGTACTTC
CDR3: CASGSSGGETQYF

size: -
D: -
J: TRBJ2-3
V: TRBV5-1
DNA: TGCGCCAGCAAAATAGTCTCTAGCACAGATACGCAGTATTTT
CDR3: CASKIVSSTDTQYF

size: -
D: TRBD1
J: TRBJ2-7
V: TRBV30
DNA: TGTGCCTGGAGTGTCCGGGACAGGTCCTACGAGCAGTACTTC
CDR3: CAWSVRDRSYEQYF

size: -
D: TRBD1
J: TRBJ2-2
V: TRBV5-1
DNA: TGCGCCAGCAGCTTGGGGGACAGGGACGATCGGGAGCTGTTTTTT
CDR3: CASSLGDRDDRELFF

size: -
D: -
J: TRBJ2-3
V: TRBV5-1
DNA: TGCGCCAGCAGCTTGGACGGGACTAGCACAGATACGCAGTATTTT
CDR3: CASSLDGTSTDTQYF

size: -
D: -
J: TRBJ2-7
V: TRBV28
DNA: TGTGCCAGCAGTTTAATTCGAGCTATCCACGAGCAGTACTTC
CDR3: CASSLIRAIHEQYF

size: -
D: TRBD1
J: TRBJ1-2
V: TRBV28
DNA: TGTGCCAGCAGTTTATGGGGCAGGGGGACCTATGGCTACACCTTC
CDR3: CASSLWGRGTYGYTF

size: -
D: -
J: TRBJ2-2
V: TRBV12-5
DNA: TGTGCTAGTGGTTTGGTACTGTCCACCGGGGAGCTGTTTTTT
CDR3: CASGLVLSTGELFF

size: -
D: TRBD2
J: TRBJ2-7
V: TRBV4-1
DNA: TGCGCCAGCAGCCAGGGGACTAGCTTCGAGCAGTACTTC
CDR3: CASSQGTSFEQYF

size: few
D: -
J: TRBJ1-1
V: TRBV2
DNA: TGTGCCCTTTTTAGGAGCATGAACACTGAAGCTTTCTTT
CDR3: CALFRSMNTEAFF

size: -
D: -
J: TRBJ1-5
V: TRBV28
DNA: TGTGCCAGCAGTAAAACCTACGGTCAGCCCCAGCATTTT
CDR3: CASSKTYGQPQHF

size: -
D: TRBD1
J: TRBJ2-1
V: TRBV5-1
DNA: TGCGCCAGCAGCACCAGTACAGGGGGGCACCAGTTCTTC
CDR3: CASSTSTGGHQFF

size: -
D: TRBD2
J: TRBJ2-3
V: TRBV11-2
DNA: TGTGCCAGCAGCTTATTTTCCAGCGGGAGGGATACGCAGTATTTT
CDR3: CASSLFSSGRDTQYF

size: -
D: TRBD1
J: TRBJ2-5
V: TRBV13
DNA: TGTGCCAGCAGCTTAGGCCTAGGGGGCCTCGACTTC
CDR3: CASSLGLGGLDF

size: few
D: -
J: TRBJ1-1
V: TRBV7-9
DNA: TGTTCCCTCAGGACGGGGGGGCACACTGAAGCTTTCTTT
CDR3: CSLRTGGHTEAFF

size: -
D: -
J: TRBJ1-2
V: TRBV7-9
DNA: TGTGCCAGCAGTCCTAGACCCTCGTATGGCTACACCTTC
CDR3: CASSPRPSYGYTF

size: -
D: -
J: TRBJ2-7
V: TRBV7-2
DNA: TGTGCCAGCCGCCGGGCCGGGGCCTACGAGCAGTACTTC
CDR3: CASRRAGAYEQYF

size: -
D: -
J: TRBJ1-2
V: TRBV29-1
DNA: TGCAGCGTTGGACAGGACTATGGCTACACCTTC
CDR3: CSVGQDYGYTF

size: -
D: TRBD2
J: TRBJ2-1
V: TRBV5-1
DNA: TGCGCCAGCAAGGGGCCTAGCGGGAACTACAATGAGCAGTTCTTC
CDR3: CASKGPSGNYNEQFF

size: -
D: -
J: TRBJ1-1
V: TRBV7-9
DNA: TGTGCCAGCAGCCCCAGGGGCGACACTGAAGCTTTCTTT
CDR3: CASSPRGDTEAFF

size: -
D: -
J: TRBJ1-4
V: TRBV6-6
DNA: TGTGCCAGCAGACCGACCGTAGCGGAAGAAAAACTGTTTTTT
CDR3: CASRPTVAEEKLFF

size: -
D: TRBD1
J: TRBJ2-3
V: TRBV28
DNA: TGTGCCAGCACTCCTCCGGGACAGAGGACTCGAGATACGCAGTATTTT
CDR3: CASTPPGQRTRDTQYF

size: -
D: -
J: TRBJ1-2
V: TRBV30
DNA: TGTGCCTGGAGTGAGGATCAGGCCTATGGCTACACCTTC
CDR3: CAWSEDQAYGYTF

size: -
D: TRBD2
J: TRBJ2-7
V: TRBV7-8
DNA: TGTGCCAGCAGCCAAGGTCGGGGGGTCCGACCCTTTTACGAGCAGTACTTC
CDR3: CASSQGRGVRPFYEQYF

size: -
D: TRBD2
J: TRBJ2-5
V: TRBV7-9
DNA: TGTTCCAGCAGCCTAGGGACTAGCGGGATGTACCAAGAGACCCAGTACTTC
CDR3: CSSSLGTSGMYQETQYF

size: -
D: -
J: TRBJ2-7
V: TRBV9
DNA: TGTGCCAGCAGCGTAGCGGGGTTCGCCTACGAGCAGTACTTC
CDR3: CASSVAGFAYEQYF

size: -
D: TRBD1
J: TRBJ1-6
V: TRBV5-1
DNA: TGCGCCAGCAGCTTGGAGTTAGGGGCCAGGGGGCGCCTCCAAAGCAATTCACCCCTCCACTTT
CDR3: CASSLELGARGRLQSNSPLHF

size: -
D: TRBD2
J: TRBJ2-7
V: TRBV7-2
DNA: TGTGCCAGCAGCTTCAGGACTAGCGGGAGGGCCGTGGACGAGCAGTACTTC
CDR3: CASSFRTSGRAVDEQYF

size: -
D: -
J: TRBJ1-4
V: TRBV28
DNA: TGTGCCAGCAGTACAAGCGGTGAAAAACTGTTTTTT
CDR3: CASSTSGEKLFF